The 14 T cell receptor beta chains presented below share a single source sample, sequenced in a study of CD8 T cells in ankylosing spondylitis. TCRdb re-derived calls from the 5' RACE reads in MiXCR, one entry per CDR3 protein. The table has 30,000 to 45,000 distinct CDR3 sequences, approximately 10% seen once; the top ten hold about 19%. Sequenced input: synovial fluid, either unsorted or a sorted T cell fraction (not recorded which). These receptors came from a male donor with ankylosing spondylitis.

This clonotype has a count of ten or more. The rearrangement uses TRBV7-6 and TRBJ2-2, with 10 bases lining up with TRBD2. The V segment lost 6 bases and the J segment 7 bases; nucleotides outside the gene matches: 11. The germline V gene encodes CDR1 SGHVS and CDR2 FNYEAQ. The CDR3 has 16 amino acids. The CDR3 DNA is TGTGCCAGCAGATCTTCTAGCGGGAGTGATCACGGGGAGCTGTTTTTT. It codes for CASRSSSGSDHGELFF.

This clonotype was seen at least ten times. The chain has TRBV6-5 and TRBJ2-1, with D hard to call. V was cut by 6 bases and J by 7 bases, with 16 bases left in between. Germline lookup yields CDR1 MNHEY and CDR2 SVGAGI. The CDR3 length is 14 residues. Written as DNA, the CDR3 is TGTGCCAGCAGAGAGACCGACTCGGGTAATGAGCAGTTCTTC. Protein sequence: CASRETDSGNEQFF.

V gene TRBV18 combines with J gene TRBJ1-2, with 7 nucleotides matching TRBD1. This CDR3 is built from 15 residues. Trimming removed 3 bases from V and 6 bases from J; junction bases left unmatched: 10. Germline CDR1 reads KGHSH; CDR2 reads LQKENI. CDR3 in amino acids: CASSPDRTGGNGYTF. DNA for the CDR3: TGTGCCAGCTCACCTGACCGGACAGGTGGGAATGGCTACACCTTC.

This rearrangement joins TRBV7-3 to TRBJ2-3; 8 bases fit TRBD1. Losses at the gene ends were 5 bases for V and 7 bases for J; bases not matched to a gene: 8. Germline CDR1 and CDR2: SGHTA and FQGTGA. The CDR3 is 14 residues long. The DNA for the CDR3 is TGTGCCAGCAGCCCTGGACAGGGCTTGCATACGCAGTATTTT. It translates to CASSPGQGLHTQYF. The full variable domain, its missing parts supplied by reference TRBV7-3 and TRBJ2-3, is GAGVSQTPSNKVTEKGKYVELRCDPISGHTALYWYRQSLGQGPEFLIYFQGTGAADDSGLPNDRFFAVRPEGSVSTLKIQRTERGDSAVYLCASSPGQGLHTQYFGPGTRLTVL.

This clonotype has more than one count but fewer than ten. The rearrangement joins TRBV29-1 to TRBJ1-2; D call uncertain. Trimming pared 4 bases from V and 2 bases from J, leaving 8 bases between. This CDR3 is 12 amino acids long. Per germline, CDR1 SQVTM and CDR2 ANQGSEA. The CDR3 DNA sequence: TGCAGCGTTGGGTCGGGGAACTATGGCTACACCTTC. This encodes CSVGSGNYGYTF. The full variable domain, its missing parts supplied by reference TRBV29-1 and TRBJ1-2, is SAVISQKPSRDICQRGTSLTIQCQVDSQVTMMFWYRQQPGQSLTLIATANQGSEATYESGFVIDKFPISRPNLTFSTLTVSNMSPEDSSIYLCSVGSGNYGYTFGSGTRLTVV.

This sequence joins TRBV20-1 and TRBJ2-7; TRBD2 matches 7 bases. V lost 0 bases to trimming and J lost 5 bases; unmatched junction nucleotides: 16. This CDR3 region has 17 residues. Germline-derived CDR1 and CDR2 are DFQATT and SNEGSKA (reference sequence). The CDR3 reads CSARDSARDGGSHEQYF. In DNA form, the CDR3 reads TGCAGTGCTAGAGACTCTGCTCGCGACGGGGGGTCCCACGAGCAGTACTTC.

This clonotype was seen repeatedly, ten times or more. V and J are TRBV12-3 or TRBV12-4 and TRBJ1-4; D unclear. Deletions cut 6 bases from V and 13 bases from J, with 18 bases between. The CDR3 spans 13 residues. The CDR3 nucleotides are TGTGCCAGCAGCCCAACCATGGCGCGTCGACTGTTTTTT. It translates to CASSPTMARRLFF.

This clonotype has at least ten counts. This chain joins TRBV5-1 and TRBJ2-4; no clear D. Trimming pared 4 bases from V and 0 bases from J, leaving 11 bases between. This CDR3 comprises 15 residues. Germline CDR1 SGHRS, CDR2 YFSETQ. The CDR3 reads CASSPDWLAKNIQYF. The DNA for the CDR3 is TGCGCCAGCAGCCCCGACTGGCTAGCCAAAAACATTCAGTACTTC.

V gene TRBV10-2 combines with J gene TRBJ2-7; TRBD2 matches at 7 bases. Germline V gene data show CDR1 as WSHSY and CDR2 as SAAADI. This CDR3 contains 14 residues. J was trimmed by 6 bases and V by 7 bases; bases with no gene match: 12. The CDR3 nucleotides are TGCGCCAGCACCCCCGGGGCGGGGGTGGGCGAGCAGTACTTC. This translates into CASTPGAGVGEQYF.

This clonotype was picked up a small number of times. The rearrangement uses TRBV15 and TRBJ1-1; D remains unclear. Trimming shortened V by 0 bases and J by 5 bases, and 13 bases separated the two germline ends. Germline lookup yields CDR1 LNHNV and CDR2 YYDKDF (reference sequence). This CDR3 contains 15 residues. CDR3 in amino acids: CATSRDQFGWTEAFF. CDR3 nucleotides: TGTGCCACCAGCAGAGATCAATTCGGGTGGACTGAAGCTTTCTTT.

The table lists this clonotype with many counts. V usage is TRBV5-5 and J usage is TRBJ2-5; no reliable D call. V dropped 0 bases and J dropped 2 bases, with 8 bases sitting between them. The CDR3 contains 14 residues. The germline gives CDR1 SGHKS, CDR2 YYEKEE (reference sequence). The CDR3 region has the DNA TGTGCCAGCAGCTTGGAACTACTTCAAGAGACCCAGTACTTC. Translated: CASSLELLQETQYF.

This clonotype was seen ten or more times. The rearrangement links TRBV27 to TRBJ2-5; tentatively, D is TRBD1 (5 bases). This CDR3 has 15 residues. V lost 6 bases, J lost 5 bases, and 19 bases lay in between. Germline lookup yields CDR1 MNHEY and CDR2 SMNVEV (reference sequence). For the CDR3, the DNA is TGTGCCAGCAGCCCCTTTCAGCAGGGTTGGGAGACCCAGTACTTC. Its translation is CASSPFQQGWETQYF.

In this sample, this clonotype turned up a few times. The chain links TRBV9 to TRBJ2-2, with D hard to call. Germline V gene sequence: CDR1 SGDLS, CDR2 YYNGEE. The CDR3 length is 15 residues. The V gene lost 0 bases and the J gene lost 5 bases, with 11 bases spanning the gap. The CDR3 DNA reads as TGTGCCAGCAGCGTAGTGGATATTGTAACCGGGGAGCTGTTTTTT. Translated, it gives CASSVVDIVTGELFF.

This clonotype was found a few times. V is TRBV27 and J is TRBJ2-3; D is unresolved. V lost 2 bases to trimming and J lost 0 bases, with 9 bases between them. This CDR3 spans 15 amino acids. Per the germline V gene, CDR1 is MNHEY and CDR2 is SMNVEV (reference sequence). CDR3: CASSLVELSTDTQYF. The CDR3 region has the DNA TGTGCCAGCAGTTTAGTGGAGCTGAGCACAGATACGCAGTATTTT.